This T cell receptor (beta chain) comes out of a study of cytomegalovirus exposure and HLA in healthy donors. Study summary: Approximately 85 million unique TCRs from HLA-typed donors were held in an early release of data.

V was cut by 1 base and J by 0 bases, with 10 bases left in between. The CDR3 extends over 16 amino acids. Germline values: CDR1 MGHRA, CDR2 YSYEKL. This clone occurred a few times. Primers included in the PCR were 60 Vbeta and 13 Jbeta primers. Profiled with immunoSEQ multiplex PCR; TCRdb holds only in-frame clones, not every one. The table records around 150,000 clones, about 68% of them present only once. The source is a man aged 18 to 30 in good health and CMV-seronegative. This chain joins TRBV4-1 and TRBJ1-3; no firm D call. The sample consisted of PBMCs. The CDR3 loop reads CASSQVRASSGNTIYF. The CDR3, as DNA: TGCGCCAGCAGCCAAGTGCGCGCGAGCTCTGGAAACACCATATATTTT.